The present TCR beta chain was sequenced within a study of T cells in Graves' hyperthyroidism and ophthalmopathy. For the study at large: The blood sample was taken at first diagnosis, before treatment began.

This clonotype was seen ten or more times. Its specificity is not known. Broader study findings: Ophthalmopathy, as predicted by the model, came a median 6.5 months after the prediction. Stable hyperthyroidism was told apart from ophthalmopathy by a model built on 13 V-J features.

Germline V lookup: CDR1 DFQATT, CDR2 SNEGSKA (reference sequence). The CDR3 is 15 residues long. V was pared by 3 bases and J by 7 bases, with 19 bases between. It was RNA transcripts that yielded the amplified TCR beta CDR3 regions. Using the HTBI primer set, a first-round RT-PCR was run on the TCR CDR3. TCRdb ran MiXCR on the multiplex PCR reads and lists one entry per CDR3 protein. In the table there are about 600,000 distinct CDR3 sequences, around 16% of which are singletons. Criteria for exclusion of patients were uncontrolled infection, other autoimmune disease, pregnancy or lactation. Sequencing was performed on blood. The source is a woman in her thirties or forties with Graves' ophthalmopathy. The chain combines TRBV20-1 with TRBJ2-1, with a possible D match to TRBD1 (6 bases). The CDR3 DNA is TGCAGTGCTAGCGATAGGGGGTTGGGTGGAAATGAGCAGTTCTTC. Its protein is CSASDRGLGGNEQFF.